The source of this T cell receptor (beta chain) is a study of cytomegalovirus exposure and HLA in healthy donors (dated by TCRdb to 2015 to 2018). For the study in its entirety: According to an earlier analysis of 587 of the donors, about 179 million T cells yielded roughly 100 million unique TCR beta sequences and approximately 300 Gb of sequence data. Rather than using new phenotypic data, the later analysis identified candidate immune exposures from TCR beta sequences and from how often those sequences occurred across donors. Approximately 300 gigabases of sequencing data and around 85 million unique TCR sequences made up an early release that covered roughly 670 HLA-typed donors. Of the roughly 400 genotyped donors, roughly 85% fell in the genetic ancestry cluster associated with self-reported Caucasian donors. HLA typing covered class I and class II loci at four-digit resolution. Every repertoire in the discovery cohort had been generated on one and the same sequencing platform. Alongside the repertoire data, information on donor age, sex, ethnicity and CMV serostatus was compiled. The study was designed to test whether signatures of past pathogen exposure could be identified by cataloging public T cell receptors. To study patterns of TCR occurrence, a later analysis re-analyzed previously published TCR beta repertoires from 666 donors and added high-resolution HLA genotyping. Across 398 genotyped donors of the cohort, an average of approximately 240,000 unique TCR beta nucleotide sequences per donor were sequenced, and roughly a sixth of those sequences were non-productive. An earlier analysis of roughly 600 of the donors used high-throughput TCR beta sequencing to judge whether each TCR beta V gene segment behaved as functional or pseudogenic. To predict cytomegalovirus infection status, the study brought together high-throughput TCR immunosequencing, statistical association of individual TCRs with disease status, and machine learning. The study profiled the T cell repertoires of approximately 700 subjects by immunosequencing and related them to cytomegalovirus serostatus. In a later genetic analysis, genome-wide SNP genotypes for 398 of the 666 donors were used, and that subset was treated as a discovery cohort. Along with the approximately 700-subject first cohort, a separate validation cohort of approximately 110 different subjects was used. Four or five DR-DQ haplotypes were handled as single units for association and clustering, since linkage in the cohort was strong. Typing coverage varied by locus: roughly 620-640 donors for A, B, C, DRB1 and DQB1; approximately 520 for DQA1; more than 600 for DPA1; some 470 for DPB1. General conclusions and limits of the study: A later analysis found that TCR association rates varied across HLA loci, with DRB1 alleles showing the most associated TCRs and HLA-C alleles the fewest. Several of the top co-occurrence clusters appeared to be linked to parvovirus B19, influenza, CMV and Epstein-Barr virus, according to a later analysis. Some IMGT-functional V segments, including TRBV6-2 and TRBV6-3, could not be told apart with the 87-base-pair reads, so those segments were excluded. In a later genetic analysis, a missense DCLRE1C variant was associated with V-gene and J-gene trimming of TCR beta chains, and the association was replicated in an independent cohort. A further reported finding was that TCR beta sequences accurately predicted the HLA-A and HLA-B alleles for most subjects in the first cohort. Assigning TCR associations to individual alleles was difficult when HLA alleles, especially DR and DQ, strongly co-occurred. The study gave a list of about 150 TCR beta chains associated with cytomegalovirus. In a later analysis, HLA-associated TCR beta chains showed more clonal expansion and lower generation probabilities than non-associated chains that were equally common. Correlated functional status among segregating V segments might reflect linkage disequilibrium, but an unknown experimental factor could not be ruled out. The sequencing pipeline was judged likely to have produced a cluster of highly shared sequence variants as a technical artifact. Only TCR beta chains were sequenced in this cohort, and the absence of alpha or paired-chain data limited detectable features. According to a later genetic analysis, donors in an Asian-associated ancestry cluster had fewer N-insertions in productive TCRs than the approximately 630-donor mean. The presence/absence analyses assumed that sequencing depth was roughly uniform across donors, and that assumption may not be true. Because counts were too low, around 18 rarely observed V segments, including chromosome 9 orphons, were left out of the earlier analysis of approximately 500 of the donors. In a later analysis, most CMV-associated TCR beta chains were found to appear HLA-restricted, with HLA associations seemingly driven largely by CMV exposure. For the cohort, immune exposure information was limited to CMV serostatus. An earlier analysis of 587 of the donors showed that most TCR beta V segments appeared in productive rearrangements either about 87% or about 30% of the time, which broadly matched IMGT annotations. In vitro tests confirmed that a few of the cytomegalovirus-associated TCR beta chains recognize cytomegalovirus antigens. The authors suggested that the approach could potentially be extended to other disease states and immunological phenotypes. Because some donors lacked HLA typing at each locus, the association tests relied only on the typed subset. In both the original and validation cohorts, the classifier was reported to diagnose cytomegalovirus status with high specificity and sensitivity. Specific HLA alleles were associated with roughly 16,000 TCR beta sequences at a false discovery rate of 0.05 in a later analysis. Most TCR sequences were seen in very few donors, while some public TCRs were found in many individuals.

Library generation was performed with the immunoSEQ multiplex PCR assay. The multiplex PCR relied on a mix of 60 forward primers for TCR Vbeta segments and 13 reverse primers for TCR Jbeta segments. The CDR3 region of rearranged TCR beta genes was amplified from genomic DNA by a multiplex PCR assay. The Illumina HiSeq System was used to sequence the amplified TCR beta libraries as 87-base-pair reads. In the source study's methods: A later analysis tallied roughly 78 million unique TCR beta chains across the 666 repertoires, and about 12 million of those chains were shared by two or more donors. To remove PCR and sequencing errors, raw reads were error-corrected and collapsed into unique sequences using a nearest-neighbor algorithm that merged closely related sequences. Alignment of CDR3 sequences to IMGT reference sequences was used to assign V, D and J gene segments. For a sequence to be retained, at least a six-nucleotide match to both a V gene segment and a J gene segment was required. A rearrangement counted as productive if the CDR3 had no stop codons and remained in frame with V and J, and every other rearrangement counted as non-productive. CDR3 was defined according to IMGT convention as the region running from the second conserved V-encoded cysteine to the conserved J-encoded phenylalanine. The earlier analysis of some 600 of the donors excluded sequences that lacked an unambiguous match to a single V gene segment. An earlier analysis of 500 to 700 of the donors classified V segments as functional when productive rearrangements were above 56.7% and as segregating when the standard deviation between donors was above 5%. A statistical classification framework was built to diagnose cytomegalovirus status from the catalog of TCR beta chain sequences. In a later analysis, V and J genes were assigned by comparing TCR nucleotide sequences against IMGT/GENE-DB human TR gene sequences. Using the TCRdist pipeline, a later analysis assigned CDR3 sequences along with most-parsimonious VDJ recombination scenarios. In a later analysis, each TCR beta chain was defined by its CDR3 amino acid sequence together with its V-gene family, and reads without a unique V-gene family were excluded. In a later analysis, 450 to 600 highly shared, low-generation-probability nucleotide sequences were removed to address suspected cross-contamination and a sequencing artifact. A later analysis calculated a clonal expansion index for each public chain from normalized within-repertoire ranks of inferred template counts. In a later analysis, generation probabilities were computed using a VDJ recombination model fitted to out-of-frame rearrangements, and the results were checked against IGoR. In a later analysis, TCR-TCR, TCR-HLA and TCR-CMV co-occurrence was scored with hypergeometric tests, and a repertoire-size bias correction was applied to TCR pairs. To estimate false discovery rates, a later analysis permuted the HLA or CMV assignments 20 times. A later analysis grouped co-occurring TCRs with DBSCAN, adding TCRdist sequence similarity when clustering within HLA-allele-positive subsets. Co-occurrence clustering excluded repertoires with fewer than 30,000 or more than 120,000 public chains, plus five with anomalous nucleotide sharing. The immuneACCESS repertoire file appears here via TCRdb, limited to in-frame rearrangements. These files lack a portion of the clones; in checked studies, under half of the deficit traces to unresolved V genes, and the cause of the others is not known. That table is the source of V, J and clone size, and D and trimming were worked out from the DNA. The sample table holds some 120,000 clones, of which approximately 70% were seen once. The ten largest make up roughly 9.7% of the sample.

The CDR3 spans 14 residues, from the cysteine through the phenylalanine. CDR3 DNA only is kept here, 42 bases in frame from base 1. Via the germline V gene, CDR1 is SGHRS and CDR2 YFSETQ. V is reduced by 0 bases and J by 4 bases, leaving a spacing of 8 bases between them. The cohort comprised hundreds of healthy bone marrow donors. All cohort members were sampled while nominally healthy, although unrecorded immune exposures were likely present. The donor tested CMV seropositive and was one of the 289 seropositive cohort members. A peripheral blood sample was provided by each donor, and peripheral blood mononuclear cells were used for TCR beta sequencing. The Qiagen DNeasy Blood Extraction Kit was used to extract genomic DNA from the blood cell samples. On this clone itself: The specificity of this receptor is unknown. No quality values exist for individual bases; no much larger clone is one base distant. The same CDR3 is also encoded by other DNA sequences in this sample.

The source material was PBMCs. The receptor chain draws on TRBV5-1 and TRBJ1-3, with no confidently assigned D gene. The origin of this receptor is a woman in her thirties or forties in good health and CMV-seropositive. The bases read TGCGCCAGCAGCTTGGGAGACATCGGAAACACCATATATTTT. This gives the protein CASSLGDIGNTIYF.